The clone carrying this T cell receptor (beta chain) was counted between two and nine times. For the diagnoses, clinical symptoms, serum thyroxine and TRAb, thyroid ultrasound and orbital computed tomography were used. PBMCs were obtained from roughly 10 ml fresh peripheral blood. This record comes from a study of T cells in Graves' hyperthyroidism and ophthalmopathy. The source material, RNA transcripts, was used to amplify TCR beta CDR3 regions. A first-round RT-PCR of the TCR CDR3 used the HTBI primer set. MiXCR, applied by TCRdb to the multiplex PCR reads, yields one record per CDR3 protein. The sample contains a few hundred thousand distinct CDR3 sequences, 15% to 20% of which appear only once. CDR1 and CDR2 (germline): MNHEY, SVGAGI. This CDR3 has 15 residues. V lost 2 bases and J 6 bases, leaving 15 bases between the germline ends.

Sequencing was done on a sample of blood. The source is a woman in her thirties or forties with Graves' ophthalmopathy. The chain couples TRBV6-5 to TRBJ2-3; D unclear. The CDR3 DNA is TGTGCCAGCAGTTACCCTACTACCCCCGGGGATACGCAGTATTTT. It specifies CASSYPTTPGDTQYF.